This TCR beta chain is from a study of CD8+ T cells in alopecia areata. Study background: Oral tofacitinib (5 to 10 mg twice daily) was administered to treated patients. A 6-month off-drug phase came after tofacitinib, which had lasted 6 to 18 months.

Sequencing templates came from extracted RNA that was reverse transcribed into cDNA. Profiled with immunoSEQ multiplex PCR; TCRdb holds only in-frame clones, not every one. The sample shows 150,000 or so clones, under 70% of them seen only once. As for this clone: Its antigen is not known.

Study-level results: Within the top 100, expanded CD8+ clones significantly decreased with tofacitinib, as did scalp clonality.

This sample's treatment: oral pan-JAK inhibitor, 5-10 mg twice daily. Researchers gathered lesional scalp punch biopsies and peripheral blood from patients with alopecia areata. The receptor's source is a human donor with alopecia areata. This sample comprised CD4+ T cells sorted from blood, obtained at week 4, from a patient treated with tofacitinib.

The CDR3 region is CASSERSYSYEQYF. The CDR3 DNA is TGTGCCAGCAGTGAAAGGAGTTACTCCTACGAGCAGTACTTC. The genes are TRBV2 and TRBJ2-7; no reliable D call. V was clipped by 2 bases and J by 0 bases, with 8 bases between them. Germline loops: CDR1 SNHLY, CDR2 FYNNEI. This CDR3 contains 14 residues.